A selection of T cell receptor beta chains follows, all from one sample in a study of shared clonotypes between healthy human individuals. Assay: immunoSEQ multiplex PCR; the TCRdb copy retains only in-frame clones and omits some. This table has some 2,500,000 clones, approximately 90% appearing once. The sequenced sample was naive CD4+ T cells from PBMCs. These TCRs come from a man between 18 and 29 years old in good health. Some clones in this sample may be carry-over from other donors' samples. Both conserved end residues are part of each CDR3. D genes are given only for firm matches. Size values are once, few and many counts, or a class for expanded clones, and some rows have none.

TRBJ2-1 - TRBV7-3 - CASSFRGSSAINEQFF TGTGCCAGCAGCTTTCGAGGGTCAAGCGCGATCAATGAGCAGTTCTTC
TRBJ2-7 - TRBV5-1 - CASSPNGLTDYEQYF TGCGCCAGCAGCCCCAACGGCCTAACCGACTACGAGCAGTACTTC
TRBJ2-2 TRBD2 TRBV28 - CASSSKNPGLAGVTGELFF TGTGCCAGCAGTTCTAAGAATCCGGGACTAGCGGGAGTCACCGGGGAGCTGTTTTTT
TRBJ2-7 - TRBV30 once CAWSSGQIYEQYF TGTGCCTGGAGCAGCGGACAGATCTACGAGCAGTACTTC
TRBJ2-1 - TRBV29-1 - CSVERRYNEQFF TGCAGCGTTGAACGAAGATACAATGAGCAGTTCTTC
TRBJ1-2 TRBD1 TRBV28 - CASSSLASGTAGYTF TGTGCCAGCAGTAGCCTTGCATCCGGGACAGCTGGCTACACCTTC
TRBJ1-2 TRBD1 TRBV6-5 once CASSYSYGQGRGYTF TGTGCCAGCAGTTACTCTTACGGACAGGGGAGGGGCTACACCTTC
TRBJ2-3 TRBD2 TRBV7-2 - CASSPGLAGATQYF TGTGCCAGCAGCCCCGGACTAGCGGGAGCTACGCAGTATTTT
TRBJ2-4 TRBD1 TRBV5-1 - CASSLAGGINIQYF TGCGCCAGCAGCTTAGCAGGGGGCATAAACATTCAGTACTTC
TRBJ2-7 - TRBV5-1 - CASSLTGQDSYEQYF TGCGCCAGCAGCTTGACGGGACAAGATTCCTACGAGCAGTACTTC
TRBJ1-4 - TRBV11-2 - CASSPNLQGIDEKLFF TGTGCCAGCAGCCCGAATTTGCAGGGAATCGATGAAAAACTGTTTTTT
TRBJ2-5 - TRBV7-9 - CASSLDSQETQYF TGTGCCAGCAGCTTGGACAGCCAAGAGACCCAGTACTTC
TRBJ2-1 - TRBV19 - CASSIDLPLYNEQFF TGTGCCAGTAGTATAGATCTGCCGTTATACAATGAGCAGTTCTTC
TRBJ2-1 TRBD1 TRBV18 once CASSPGQPTYNEQFF TGTGCCAGCTCACCGGGACAGCCTACTTACAATGAGCAGTTCTTC
TRBJ2-4 - TRBV11-3 - CASSLGGGAKNIQYF TGTGCCAGCAGCTTAGGTGGGGGGGCCAAAAACATTCAGTACTTC
TRBJ2-5 - TRBV7-9 - CASRGSETQYF TGTGCCAGCAGGGGGTCGGAGACCCAGTACTTC
TRBJ1-4 - TRBV7-9 - CATFNEKLFF TGTGCCACCTTTAATGAAAAACTGTTTTTT
TRBJ1-5 TRBD1 TRBV4-1 - CASSQGPPGGTGQPQHF TGCGCCAGCAGCCAAGGTCCCCCAGGGGGCACGGGTCAGCCCCAGCATTTT
TRBJ1-1 - TRBV5-4 - CASSPQALAMNTEAFF TGTGCCAGCAGCCCACAAGCTTTGGCCATGAACACTGAAGCTTTCTTT
TRBJ2-7 - TRBV10-3 - CAGYPSGEQYF TGTGCCGGCTACCCCTCGGGGGAGCAGTACTTC
TRBJ1-2 - TRBV4-1 - CASSQGTDPLYGYTF TGCGCCAGCAGCCAAGGGACAGACCCACTTTATGGCTACACCTTC
TRBJ1-1 TRBD1 TRBV5-1 - CASSGGGQTEAFF TGCGCCAGCAGCGGAGGGGGCCAAACTGAAGCTTTCTTT
TRBJ2-2 - TRBV11-3 once CASGRGTQRTGELFF TGTGCCAGCGGCCGTGGGACCCAGAGGACCGGGGAGCTGTTTTTT
TRBJ2-7 - TRBV27 - CASSPPQVPPAFGQYF TGTGCCAGCAGTCCCCCCCAGGTGCCCCCGGCTTTTGGGCAGTACTTC
TRBJ2-1 TRBD2 TRBV29-1 - CSAITSGSYNEQFF TGCAGCGCCATAACTAGCGGGTCCTACAATGAGCAGTTCTTC
TRBJ2-7 - TRBV18 - CASSPLRYEQYF TGTGCCAGCTCACCCCTTCGCTACGAGCAGTACTTC
TRBJ1-5 - TRBV6-1 - CASSDQAVSNQPQHF TGTGCCAGCAGTGATCAGGCGGTCAGCAATCAGCCCCAGCATTTT